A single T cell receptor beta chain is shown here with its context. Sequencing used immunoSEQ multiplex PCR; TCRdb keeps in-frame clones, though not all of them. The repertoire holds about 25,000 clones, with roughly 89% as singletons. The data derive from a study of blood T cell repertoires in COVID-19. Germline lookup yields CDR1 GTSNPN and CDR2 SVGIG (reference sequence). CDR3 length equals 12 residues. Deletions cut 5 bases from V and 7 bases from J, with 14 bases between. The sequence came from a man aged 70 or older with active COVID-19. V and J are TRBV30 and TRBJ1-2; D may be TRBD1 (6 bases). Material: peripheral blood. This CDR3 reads CAWASTGGGYTF. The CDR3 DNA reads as TGTGCCTGGGCTTCGACAGGTGGTGGCTACACCTTC.